These 24 T cell receptor beta chains came from one sample sequenced in a study of T cell responses to AZD1222 COVID-19 vaccine. Assay: immunoSEQ multiplex PCR; the TCRdb copy retains only in-frame clones and omits some. The data show under 200,000 clones, with about nine tenths seen just once and roughly 1.6% held by the top ten. The source material was peripheral blood, sampled on day 0 of AZD1222 vaccination. These receptors originate from an adult in good health.

The chain couples TRBV27 to TRBJ2-2; D uncertain. Trimming left V 4 bases short and J 2 bases short, with 2 bases between. Germline V gives CDR1 MNHEY, CDR2 SMNVEV (reference sequence). This CDR3 is built from 12 residues. CDR3 sequence: CASSYNTGELFF. CDR3 sequence (DNA): TGTGCCAGCAGTTATAACACCGGGGAGCTGTTTTTT.

This clone was detected once. V gene TRBV7-8 combines with J gene TRBJ2-5, with D perhaps matching TRBD1 or TRBD2 (6 bases each). The CDR3 totals 15 residues. CDR1 and CDR2 from the germline V gene are SGHVS and FQNEAQ. Trimming removed 5 bases from V and 5 bases from J, with 18 bases in between. The CDR3 here is CASSPRRGKGETQYF. DNA of the CDR3: TGTGCCAGCAGCCCCAGGAGGGGGAAGGGGGAGACCCAGTACTTC.

The CDR3 loop reads CAGEGGDQPQHF. CDR3 bases: TGTGCCGGAGAGGGGGGCGATCAGCCCCAGCATTTT. The rearrangement links TRBV10-3 to TRBJ1-5; D may be TRBD1 (6 bases). Trimming shortened V by 11 bases and J by 5 bases, and 13 bases separated the two germline ends. CDR1 is ENHRY, CDR2 SYGVKD, per germline. The CDR3 has 12 amino acids.

The V and J genes are TRBV9 and TRBJ1-1; TRBD1 might be the D (5 bases). Trimming cost V 2 bases and J 0 bases, with 14 bases left between them. CDR3 length: 16 residues. Germline assignment: CDR1 SGDLS and CDR2 YYNGEE. CDR3 coding DNA: TGTGCCAGCAGCGTTGGGCCAGGGAATATGAACACTGAAGCTTTCTTT. This codes for CASSVGPGNMNTEAFF.

The gene calls are TRBV6-5 and TRBJ1-5, with 7 bases lining up with TRBD1. Germline V gene sequence: CDR1 MNHEY, CDR2 SVGAGI. The CDR3 length is 15 residues. Trimming took 5 bases from V and 2 from J; bases not matched to a gene: 6. CDR3 sequence: CASSRDSWGNQPQHF. DNA of the CDR3: TGTGCCAGCAGTCGGGACAGCTGGGGCAATCAGCCCCAGCATTTT.

The CDR3, as DNA: TGTGCCAGCAGCGTGGGACATAGGAACACCGGGGAGCTGTTTTTT. It encodes CASSVGHRNTGELFF. The chain uses TRBV5-5 and TRBJ2-2, with a weak D call TRBD1 (6 bases). V shed 4 bases and J shed 1 base, with 11 bases lying between them. CDR1 SGHKS and CDR2 YYEKEE come from the germline V gene (reference sequence). This CDR3 is built from 15 residues.

This clone was seen just once. V is TRBV9 and J is TRBJ1-1, with a possible D match to TRBD1 (6 bases). Germline-derived CDR1 and CDR2 are SGDLS and YYNGEE. V lost 2 bases to trimming and J lost 1 base, with 12 bases between them. The CDR3 is made up of 15 amino acids. The CDR3, as DNA: TGTGCCAGCAGCGTTACAGGGTTGCCGAACACTGAAGCTTTCTTT. This encodes CASSVTGLPNTEAFF.

The DNA for the CDR3 is TGTGCCAGCAGCTTGCCCGGGTCCTACAATGAGCAGTTCTTC. This codes for CASSLPGSYNEQFF. The chain joins TRBV5-6 to TRBJ2-1; D is unclear. Trimming removed 1 base from V and 1 base from J, with 6 bases in between. Germline values: CDR1 SGHDT, CDR2 YYEEEE. The CDR3 spans 14 residues.

The chain uses TRBV2 and TRBJ2-3; possible D gene TRBD1, 6 bases. CDR1 SNHLY and CDR2 FYNNEI come from the germline V gene. The CDR3 totals 17 residues. Trimming stripped 2 bases from V and 0 bases from J, with 15 bases between. CDR3 nucleotide sequence: TGTGCCAGCAGTGAAAATCTGGGGGCAACTAGCACAGATACGCAGTATTTT. It encodes CASSENLGATSTDTQYF.

The V gene is TRBV27, the J gene TRBJ1-3; the D is unclear. CDR3 size: 15 residues. V lost 10 bases, J lost 3 bases, and 19 bases lay in between. CDR1 is MNHEY, CDR2 SMNVEV, per germline (reference sequence). The CDR3 sequence: CATPPSPGGGNTIYF. The CDR3 DNA reads TGTGCCACCCCCCCGAGCCCGGGTGGTGGAAACACCATATATTTT.

V is TRBV5-4 and J is TRBJ2-3; D may correspond to TRBD1 or TRBD2 (6 bases each). Germline assignment: CDR1 SGHNT and CDR2 YYREEE (reference sequence). The V end was cut by 0 bases, the J end by 4 bases, with 15 bases between. The CDR3 is 16 residues long. CDR3 nucleotide sequence: TGTGCCAGCAGCTTGGGAGGGGGGCCAGGGGCAGATACGCAGTATTTT. Its protein product is CASSLGGGPGADTQYF.

Comments on this clone: A much larger clone differs from this one at a single base, so this may be a read error. The same CDR3 arises from other DNA sequences in this sample as well. This rearrangement joins TRBV6-1 to TRBJ1-6; 8 nucleotides line up with TRBD1. CDR1 is MNHNS, CDR2 SASEGT, per germline. CDR3 length: 15 residues. The CDR3 protein is CASSDPDRVSSPLHF. The CDR3 DNA is TGTGCTAGCAGTGACCCGGACAGGGTTAGTTCACCCCTCCACTTT.

The rearrangement uses TRBV7-2 and TRBJ2-1; 10 bases agree with TRBD1. Unmatched junction bases numbered 21, after V lost 7 bases and J lost 9 bases. The CDR3 has 18 residues. Germline values: CDR1 SGHTA, CDR2 FQGNSA. CDR3 residues: CASMLSLLGTGEWGEQFF. In nucleotides, the CDR3 is TGTGCCAGCATGCTCTCCCTGCTTGGGACAGGGGAGTGGGGTGAGCAGTTCTTC.

This rearrangement joins TRBV6-6 to TRBJ2-1; 11 bases are shared with TRBD2. Germline V CDR1 and CDR2: MNHNY, SVGAGI (reference sequence). J was trimmed by 7 bases and V by 2 bases; bases with no gene match: 7. CDR3 length: 16 residues. The CDR3 nucleotides are TGTGCCAGCAGTTACCAGGTAGCGGGGGGGCCAAATGAGCAGTTCTTC. This translates into CASSYQVAGGPNEQFF.

The chain couples TRBV5-4 to TRBJ1-1, with a tentative D call TRBD1 (6 bases). Germline CDR1 reads SGHNT; CDR2 reads YYREEE (reference sequence). V was pared by 5 bases and J by 2 bases, with 10 bases between. The CDR3 is made up of 13 amino acids. CDR3 sequence: CASRNRENTEAFF. CDR3 in DNA: TGTGCCAGCAGAAACAGGGAAAACACTGAAGCTTTCTTT.

The gene calls are TRBV7-8 and TRBJ1-2; tentatively, D is TRBD1 (5 bases). V was cut by 3 bases and J by 2 bases, with 7 bases left in between. The CDR3 has 13 amino acids. Looked up from germline, CDR1 is SGHVS and CDR2 is FQNEAQ. In DNA form, the CDR3 reads TGTGCCAGCAGCTTGCGGGGCAACTATGGCTACACCTTC. This encodes CASSLRGNYGYTF.

The rearrangement uses TRBV28 and TRBJ1-1; D ambiguous. Germline-derived CDR1 and CDR2 are MDHEN and SYDVKM. CDR3 length: 13 residues. Deletions cut 7 bases from V and 0 bases from J, with 9 bases between. CDR3 in amino acids: CASKPGMNTEAFF. The DNA for the CDR3 is TGTGCCAGCAAGCCAGGTATGAACACTGAAGCTTTCTTT.

The chain couples TRBV7-8 to TRBJ2-7; no definite D call. Per the germline V gene, CDR1 is SGHVS and CDR2 is FQNEAQ. Trimming took off 0 bases at V and 6 bases at J, with 9 bases between the two ends. CDR3 length: 13 residues. In nucleotides, the CDR3 is TGTGCCAGCAGCTTAGCGTCGAGAGCCGAGCAGTACTTC. This sequence encodes CASSLASRAEQYF. The full variable domain, with the rest looked up from reference TRBV7-8 and TRBJ2-7, is GAGVSQSPRYKVAKRGQDVALRCDPISGHVSLFWYQQALGQGPEFLTYFQNEAQLDKSGLPSDRFFAERPEGSVSTLKIQRTQQEDSAVYLCASSLASRAEQYFGPGTRLTVT.

The J gene is TRBJ1-1, the V gene TRBV28; no firm D call. CDR3 length: 17 residues. V was clipped by 2 bases and J by 0 bases, with 16 bases between them. Germline lookup yields CDR1 MDHEN and CDR2 SYDVKM. The CDR3, as DNA: TGTGCCAGCAGTTTAGGAACGCCGGGCGTGGTGAACACTGAAGCTTTCTTT. It translates to CASSLGTPGVVNTEAFF.

This clone was counted a few times. V is TRBV19 and J is TRBJ1-2; 8 nucleotides agree with TRBD1. Germline values: CDR1 LNHDA, CDR2 SQIVND (reference sequence). The V and J ends lost 5 bases and 2 bases, in that order; junction bases with no gene match: 10. The CDR3 is 16 amino acids. The CDR3 region has the DNA TGTGCCAGTAGTTCGGGACAGGCTTATAGGAACTATGGCTACACCTTC. Protein product: CASSSGQAYRNYGYTF.

The chain uses TRBV28 and TRBJ1-2; D gene unclear. Trimming left V 5 bases short and J 5 bases short, with 15 bases between. From germline, CDR1 is MDHEN and CDR2 SYDVKM. The length of the CDR3 is 14 residues. The CDR3 loop reads CASSGSPELYGYTF. The CDR3 bases are TGTGCCAGCAGTGGATCCCCAGAACTATATGGCTACACCTTC.

This clone has a handful of counts. V gene TRBV18 combines with J gene TRBJ2-7; 7 positions agree with TRBD1. The CDR3 loop spans 14 amino acids. Germline loops: CDR1 KGHSH, CDR2 LQKENI. Germline trimming cut 1 base from V and 3 bases from J; bases unmatched to any gene: 3. The CDR3 region has the DNA TGTGCCAGCTCACCACGGGGACAGTTCTACGAGCAGTACTTC. Its translation: CASSPRGQFYEQYF.

V usage is TRBV29-1 and J usage is TRBJ2-3; no clear D gene. From germline, CDR1 is SQVTM and CDR2 ANQGSEA. Trimming took off 0 bases at V and 10 bases at J, with 14 bases between the two ends. The CDR3 length is 13 residues. The CDR3 nucleotides read TGCAGCGTTGAAGATTTAACTCTTCCTGCGCAGTATTTT. Amino acids: CSVEDLTLPAQYF.

The chain joins TRBV14 to TRBJ1-2; TRBD1 matches at 11 bases. Germline CDR1 and CDR2: SGHDN and FVKESK. V dropped 2 bases and J dropped 6; count of bases not matched to a gene: 5. The CDR3 loop spans 15 amino acids. The CDR3, as DNA: TGTGCCAGCAGCCAAACCAGGACAGGGGGCGATGGCTACACCTTC. Residues: CASSQTRTGGDGYTF. Full variable domain (missing parts from reference TRBV14 and TRBJ1-2): EAGVTQFPSHSVIEKGQTVTLRCDPISGHDNLYWYRRVMGKEIKFLLHFVKESKQDESGMPNNRFLAERTGGTYSTLKVQPAELEDSGVYFCASSQTRTGGDGYTFGSGTRLTVV.